The source of this T cell receptor beta chain is a study of blood T cell repertoires in COVID-19. Study as a whole: The United States, Italy and Spain supplied acute and convalescent COVID-19 samples. PBMCs, B-cell-depleted T cells, or T cells provided the cDNA or gDNA that made up the material.

Under the authors' procedure: By means of reference gene primer amplification, nucleated cell counts were estimated. Sequencing used immunoSEQ multiplex PCR; TCRdb keeps in-frame clones, though not all of them. V and J calls and clone size are copied from that table; D and trimming were computed from the DNA. The data show tens of thousands of clones, with approximately 92% seen just once and 13% held by the top ten. The V gene end was trimmed by 2 bases and the J gene end by 1 base; junction bases not matched to a gene: 2. This CDR3 is built from 15 residues. Germline assignment: CDR1 MNHEY and CDR2 SMNVEV (reference sequence).

The source is a human donor with active COVID-19. The donor label of this sample is uncertain. J is TRBJ2-3 and V is TRBV27; 8 bases line up with TRBD1. The source material was peripheral blood. CDR3 DNA sequence: TGTGCCAGCAGTTTAGACAGGGGCCGCACAGATACGCAGTATTTT. Amino acid sequence: CASSLDRGRTDTQYF.